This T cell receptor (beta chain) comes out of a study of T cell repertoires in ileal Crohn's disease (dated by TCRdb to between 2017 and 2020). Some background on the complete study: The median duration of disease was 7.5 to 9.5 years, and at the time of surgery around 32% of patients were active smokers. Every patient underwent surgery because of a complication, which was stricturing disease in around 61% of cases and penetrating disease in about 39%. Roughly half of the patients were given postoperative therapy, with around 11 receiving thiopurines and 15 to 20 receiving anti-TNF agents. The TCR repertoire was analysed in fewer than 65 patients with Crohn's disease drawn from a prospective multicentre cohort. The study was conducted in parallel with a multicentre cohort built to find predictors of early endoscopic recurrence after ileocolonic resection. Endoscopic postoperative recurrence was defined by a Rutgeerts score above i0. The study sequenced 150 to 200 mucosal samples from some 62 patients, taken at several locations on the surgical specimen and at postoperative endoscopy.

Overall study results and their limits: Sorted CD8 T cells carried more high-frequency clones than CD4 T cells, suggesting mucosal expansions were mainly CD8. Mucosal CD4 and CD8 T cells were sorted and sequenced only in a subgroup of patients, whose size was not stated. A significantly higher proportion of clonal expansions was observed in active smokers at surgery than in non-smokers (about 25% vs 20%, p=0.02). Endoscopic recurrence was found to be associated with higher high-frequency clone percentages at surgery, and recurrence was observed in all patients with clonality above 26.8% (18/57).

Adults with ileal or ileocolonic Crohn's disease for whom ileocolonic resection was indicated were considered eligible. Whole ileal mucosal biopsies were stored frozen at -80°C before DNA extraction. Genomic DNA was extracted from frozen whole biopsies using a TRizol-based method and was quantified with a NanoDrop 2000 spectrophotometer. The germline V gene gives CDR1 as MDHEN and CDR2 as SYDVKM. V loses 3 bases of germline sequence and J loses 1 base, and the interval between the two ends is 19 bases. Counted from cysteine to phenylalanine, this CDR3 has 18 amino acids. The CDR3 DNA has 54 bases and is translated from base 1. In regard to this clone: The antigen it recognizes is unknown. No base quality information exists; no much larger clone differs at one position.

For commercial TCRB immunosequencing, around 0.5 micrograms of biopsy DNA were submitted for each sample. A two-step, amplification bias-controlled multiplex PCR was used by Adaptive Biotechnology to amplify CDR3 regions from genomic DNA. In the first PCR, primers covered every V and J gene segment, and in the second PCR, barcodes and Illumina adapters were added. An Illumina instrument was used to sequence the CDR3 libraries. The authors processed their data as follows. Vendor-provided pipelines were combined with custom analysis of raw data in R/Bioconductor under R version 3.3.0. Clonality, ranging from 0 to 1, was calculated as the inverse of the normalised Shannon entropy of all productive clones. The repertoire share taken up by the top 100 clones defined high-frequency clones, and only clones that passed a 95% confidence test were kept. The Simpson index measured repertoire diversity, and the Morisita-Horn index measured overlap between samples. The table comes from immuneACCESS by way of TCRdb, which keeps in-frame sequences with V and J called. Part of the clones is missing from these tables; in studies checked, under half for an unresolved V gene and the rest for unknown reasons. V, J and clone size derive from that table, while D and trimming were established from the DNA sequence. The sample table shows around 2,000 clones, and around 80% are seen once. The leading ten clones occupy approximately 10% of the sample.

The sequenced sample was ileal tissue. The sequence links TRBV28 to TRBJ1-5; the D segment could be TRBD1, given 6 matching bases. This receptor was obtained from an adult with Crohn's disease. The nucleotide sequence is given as TGTGCCAGCAGTTTCCCAATCGAGGGGGGGTGGAGCAATCAGCCCCAGCATTTT. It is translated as CASSFPIEGGWSNQPQHF.